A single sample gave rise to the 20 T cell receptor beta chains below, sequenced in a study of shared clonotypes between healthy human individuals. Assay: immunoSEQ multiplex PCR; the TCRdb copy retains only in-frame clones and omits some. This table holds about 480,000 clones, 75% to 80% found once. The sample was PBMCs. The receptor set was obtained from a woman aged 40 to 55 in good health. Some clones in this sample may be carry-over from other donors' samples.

The CDR3 DNA reads as TGTGCCAGCAGTTTATTAGGGACAGGGGGCGAAATGGGGCTGTTTTTT. It is translated as CASSLLGTGGEMGLFF. The V gene is TRBV28, the J gene TRBJ2-2; TRBD1 agrees at 12 bases. The CDR3 covers 16 residues. The germline V gene encodes CDR1 MDHEN and CDR2 SYDVKM. Trimming cost V 1 base and J 13 bases; bases outside gene matches: 10.

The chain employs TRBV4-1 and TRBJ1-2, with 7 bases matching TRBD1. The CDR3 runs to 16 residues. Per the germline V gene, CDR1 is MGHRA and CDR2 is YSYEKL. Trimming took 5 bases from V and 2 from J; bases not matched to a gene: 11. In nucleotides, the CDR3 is TGCGCCAGCAGCTTCCGCCGGGACAGCCAGAACTATGGCTACACCTTC. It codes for CASSFRRDSQNYGYTF.

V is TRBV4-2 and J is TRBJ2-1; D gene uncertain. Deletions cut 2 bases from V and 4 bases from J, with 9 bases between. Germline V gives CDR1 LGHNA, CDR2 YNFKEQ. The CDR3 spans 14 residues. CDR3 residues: CASSQNGKYNEQFF. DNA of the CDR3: TGTGCCAGCAGCCAAAATGGGAAGTACAATGAGCAGTTCTTC.

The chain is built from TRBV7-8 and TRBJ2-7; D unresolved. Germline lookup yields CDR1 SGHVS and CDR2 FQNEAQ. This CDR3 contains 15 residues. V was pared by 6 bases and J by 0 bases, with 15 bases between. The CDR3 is CASSSDGKSSYEQYF. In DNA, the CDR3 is TGTGCCAGCAGTTCGGACGGCAAGAGCTCCTACGAGCAGTACTTC.

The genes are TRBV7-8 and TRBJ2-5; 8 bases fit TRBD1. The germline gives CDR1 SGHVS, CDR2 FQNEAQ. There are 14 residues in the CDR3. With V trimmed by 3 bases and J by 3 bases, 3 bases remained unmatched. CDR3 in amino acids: CASSFAGQEETQYF. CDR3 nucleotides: TGTGCCAGCAGCTTCGCGGGACAGGAAGAGACCCAGTACTTC.

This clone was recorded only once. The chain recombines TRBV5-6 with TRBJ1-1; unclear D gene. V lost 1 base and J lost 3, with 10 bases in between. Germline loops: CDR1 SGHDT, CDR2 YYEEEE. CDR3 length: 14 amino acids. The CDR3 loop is CASSLSRYDTEAFF. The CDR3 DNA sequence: TGTGCCAGCAGCTTGTCCAGATACGACACTGAAGCTTTCTTT.

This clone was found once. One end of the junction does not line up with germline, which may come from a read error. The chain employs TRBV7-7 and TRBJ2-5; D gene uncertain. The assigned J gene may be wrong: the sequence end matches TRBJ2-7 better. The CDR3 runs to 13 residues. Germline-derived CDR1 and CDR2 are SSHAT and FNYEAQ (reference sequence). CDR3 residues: CASSLLFRTEQYF. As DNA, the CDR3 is TGTGCTAGCAGCTTGCTGTTTCGTACCGAGCAGTACTTC.

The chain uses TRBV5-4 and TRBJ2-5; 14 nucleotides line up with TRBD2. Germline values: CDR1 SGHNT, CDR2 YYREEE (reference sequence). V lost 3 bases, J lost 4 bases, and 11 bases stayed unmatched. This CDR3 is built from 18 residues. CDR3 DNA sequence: TGTGCCAGCAGCTCTCCGGGACTAGCGGGAGCTGGGGGAGAGACCCAGTACTTC. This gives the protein CASSSPGLAGAGGETQYF.

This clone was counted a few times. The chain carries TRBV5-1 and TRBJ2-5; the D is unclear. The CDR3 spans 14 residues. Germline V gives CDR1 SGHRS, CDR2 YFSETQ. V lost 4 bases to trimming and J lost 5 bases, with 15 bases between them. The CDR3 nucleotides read TGCGCCAGCAGCCCGGCAACGATGGGGGAGACCCAGTACTTC. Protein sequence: CASSPATMGETQYF.

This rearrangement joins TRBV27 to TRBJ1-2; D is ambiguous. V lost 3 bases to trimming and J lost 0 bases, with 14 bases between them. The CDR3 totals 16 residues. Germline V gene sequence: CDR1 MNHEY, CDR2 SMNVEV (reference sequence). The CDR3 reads CASSLGRPTTNYGYTF. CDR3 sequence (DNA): TGTGCCAGCAGTTTGGGTCGACCGACTACTAACTATGGCTACACCTTC.

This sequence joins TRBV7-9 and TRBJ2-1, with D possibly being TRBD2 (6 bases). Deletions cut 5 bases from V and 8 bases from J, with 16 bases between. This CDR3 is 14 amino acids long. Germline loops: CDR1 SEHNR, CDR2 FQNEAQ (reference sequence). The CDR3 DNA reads TGTGCCAGCAGCCTTCTTACTAGCAGCGATGAGCAGTTCTTC. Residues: CASSLLTSSDEQFF.

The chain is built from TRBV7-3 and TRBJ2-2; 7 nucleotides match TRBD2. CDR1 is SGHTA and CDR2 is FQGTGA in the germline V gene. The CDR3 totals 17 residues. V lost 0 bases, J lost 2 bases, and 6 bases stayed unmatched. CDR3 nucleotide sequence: TGTGCCAGCAGCTTAACGCTGGGGGAGGGCAACACCGGGGAGCTGTTTTTT. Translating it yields CASSLTLGEGNTGELFF.

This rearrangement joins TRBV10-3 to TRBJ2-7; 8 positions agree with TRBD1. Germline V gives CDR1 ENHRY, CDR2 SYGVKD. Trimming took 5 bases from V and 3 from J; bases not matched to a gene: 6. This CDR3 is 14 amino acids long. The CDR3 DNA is TGTGCCATCAGTTCTAGGACAGGGTACTACGAGCAGTACTTC. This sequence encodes CAISSRTGYYEQYF.

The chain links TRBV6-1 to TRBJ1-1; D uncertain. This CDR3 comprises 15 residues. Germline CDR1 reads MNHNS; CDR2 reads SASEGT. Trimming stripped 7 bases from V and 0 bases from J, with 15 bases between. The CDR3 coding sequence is TGTGCCAGCAATTGGCAAGGGCGAATGAACACTGAAGCTTTCTTT. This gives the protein CASNWQGRMNTEAFF.

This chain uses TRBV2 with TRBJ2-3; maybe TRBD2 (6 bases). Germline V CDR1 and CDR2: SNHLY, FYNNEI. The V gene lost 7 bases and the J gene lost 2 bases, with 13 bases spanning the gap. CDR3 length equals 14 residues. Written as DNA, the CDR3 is TGTGCCAGCATGGGCGGGATTATCACAGATACGCAGTATTTT. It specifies CASMGGIITDTQYF. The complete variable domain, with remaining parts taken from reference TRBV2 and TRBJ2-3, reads EPEVTQTPSHQVTQMGQEVILRCVPISNHLYFYWYRQILGQKVEFLVSFYNNEISEKSEIFDDQFSVERPDGSNFTLKIRSTKLEDSAMYFCASMGGIITDTQYFGPGTRLTVL.

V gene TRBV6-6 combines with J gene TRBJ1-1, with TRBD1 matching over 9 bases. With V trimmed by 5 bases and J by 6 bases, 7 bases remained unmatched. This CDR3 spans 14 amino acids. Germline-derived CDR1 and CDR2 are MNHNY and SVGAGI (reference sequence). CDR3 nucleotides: TGTGCCAGCAGTACGGGACAGGGAGTTGCTGAAGCTTTCTTT. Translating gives CASSTGQGVAEAFF.

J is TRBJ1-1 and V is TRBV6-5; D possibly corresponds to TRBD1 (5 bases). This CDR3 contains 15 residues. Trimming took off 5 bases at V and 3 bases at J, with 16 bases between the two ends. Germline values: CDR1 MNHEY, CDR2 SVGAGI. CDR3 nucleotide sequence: TGTGCCAGCAGTAGGTCGGGGCCTATGGACACTGAAGCTTTCTTT. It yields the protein CASSRSGPMDTEAFF.

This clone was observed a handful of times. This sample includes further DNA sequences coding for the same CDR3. CDR3 in DNA: TGTGCCAGCAGCTTACAGGGTAGCAATCAGCCCCAGCATTTT. Its protein is CASSLQGSNQPQHF. The chain uses TRBV7-9 and TRBJ1-5; D perhaps matches TRBD1 (5 bases). The germline V gene has CDR1 SEHNR and CDR2 FQNEAQ (reference sequence). Trimming stripped 2 bases from V and 0 bases from J, with 5 bases between. The length of the CDR3 is 14 residues.

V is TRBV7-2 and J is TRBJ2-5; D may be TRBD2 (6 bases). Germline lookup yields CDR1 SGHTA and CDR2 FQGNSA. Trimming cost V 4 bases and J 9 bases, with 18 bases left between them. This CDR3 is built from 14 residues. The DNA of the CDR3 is TGTGCCAGCAGCTCCCTAAGACTAGGCGGGGCCCAGTACTTC. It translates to CASSSLRLGGAQYF.

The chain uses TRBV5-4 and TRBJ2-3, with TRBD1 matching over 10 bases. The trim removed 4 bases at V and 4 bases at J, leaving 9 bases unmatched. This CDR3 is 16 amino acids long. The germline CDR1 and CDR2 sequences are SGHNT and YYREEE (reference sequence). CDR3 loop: CASSEGGQGMADTQYF. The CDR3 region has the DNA TGTGCCAGCAGCGAAGGGGGACAGGGGATGGCAGATACGCAGTATTTT.